The 21 T cell receptor beta chains given below trace back to one sample, sequenced in a study. TCRdb reprocessed the 5' RACE reads with MiXCR, giving one entry per CDR3 protein. The sample records nearly 40,000 distinct CDR3 sequences, approximately 20% being singletons. What was sequenced was naive CD4+ T cells sorted from a lymph node. Subset indicated: naive CD4+ T cells, CD4+CD45RA+CD25-. The receptors here all came from a female donor with breast cancer.

This clonotype occurred a few times. J is TRBJ2-7 and V is TRBV5-4; D gene ambiguous. The germline V gene has CDR1 SGHNT and CDR2 YYREEE (reference sequence). Deletions cut 4 bases from V and 0 bases from J, with 11 bases between. This CDR3 spans 14 amino acids. The CDR3 here is CASSDPKGSYEQYF. CDR3 bases: TGTGCCAGCAGCGACCCCAAGGGCTCCTACGAGCAGTACTTC.

As regards this clonotype: This may be a read error, as it is one base from a much larger clone. This sequence joins TRBV5-1 and TRBJ1-6; perhaps TRBD1 as D (6 bases). Germline CDR1 reads SGHRS; CDR2 reads YFSETQ. The CDR3 runs 14 residues. Deletions cut 10 bases from V and 7 bases from J, with 18 bases between. The DNA for the CDR3 is TGCGCCTGCACCCTCCGGACAGAAAATTCACCCCTCCACTTT. This translates into CACTLRTENSPLHF.

Many counts were recorded for this clonotype. This sequence joins TRBV5-1 and TRBJ1-2; D is uncertain. The CDR3 loop spans 15 amino acids. Germline CDR1 reads SGHRS; CDR2 reads YFSETQ. Trimming pared 0 bases from V and 10 bases from J, leaving 19 bases between. The CDR3 bases are TGCGCCAGCAGCTTGGCAGTCGGGTTCGCCACCAACTACACCTTC. It encodes CASSLAVGFATNYTF.

This clonotype showed up many times. This chain uses TRBV5-1 with TRBJ2-2; D unresolved. V lost 5 bases, J lost 0 bases, and 8 bases lay in between. CDR3 length: 14 residues. The germline V gene has CDR1 SGHRS and CDR2 YFSETQ. In DNA form, the CDR3 reads TGCGCCAGCAGATTCGGTACGAACACCGGGGAGCTGTTTTTT. Its protein is CASRFGTNTGELFF. Using reference TRBV5-1 and TRBJ2-2 for the parts outside the CDR3, the full variable domain is KAGVTQTPRYLIKTRGQQVTLSCSPISGHRSVSWYQQTPGQGLQFLFEYFSETQRNKGNFPGRFSGRQFSNSRSEMNVSTLELGDSALYLCASRFGTNTGELFFGEGSRLTVL.

This clonotype occurred a few times. This sequence joins TRBV3-1 and TRBJ2-3, with D unresolved. CDR1 and CDR2 from the germline V gene are LGHDT and YNNKEL (reference sequence). Trimming removed 3 bases from V and 5 bases from J, with 12 bases in between. CDR3 length: 14 amino acids. The CDR3 is CASSHETSRDTQYF. The CDR3 DNA reads TGTGCCAGCAGCCACGAGACGTCTAGAGATACGCAGTATTTT.

This rearrangement joins TRBV29-1 to TRBJ1-6; D is uncertain. This CDR3 contains 14 residues. V was pared by 7 bases and J by 5 bases, with 15 bases between. CDR1 SQVTM and CDR2 ANQGSEA come from the germline V gene. The CDR3 bases are TGCAGCGCGGCCCTCAGGATAGATAATTCACCCCTCCACTTT. It codes for CSAALRIDNSPLHF. Full variable domain (missing parts from reference TRBV29-1 and TRBJ1-6): SAVISQKPSRDICQRGTSLTIQCQVDSQVTMMFWYRQQPGQSLTLIATANQGSEATYESGFVIDKFPISRPNLTFSTLTVSNMSPEDSSIYLCSAALRIDNSPLHFGNGTRLTVT.

This clonotype was detected ten times or more. The V call is TRBV6-2 or TRBV6-3, the J call TRBJ1-1; D call uncertain. CDR1 and CDR2 from the germline V gene are MNHEY and SVGEGT. With 2 bases removed from V and 7 bases from J, the gap between germline ends came to 11 bases. The CDR3 is 13 residues long. For the CDR3, the DNA is TGTGCCAGCAGTTACAAGGAGGGAGGTGAAGCTTTCTTT. Its protein product is CASSYKEGGEAFF.

This clonotype showed up just a few times. This chain links TRBV11-2 with TRBJ1-2; D unresolved. Trimming pared 4 bases from V and 3 bases from J, leaving 15 bases between. In germline, CDR1 is SGHAT, CDR2 FQNNGV. The CDR3 loop spans 15 amino acids. This CDR3 is CASSSLKTVDYGYTF. In DNA, the CDR3 is TGTGCCAGCAGCTCCCTGAAAACGGTCGACTATGGCTACACCTTC.

This clonotype occurred many times. The V gene is TRBV5-1, the J gene TRBJ1-1, with unresolved D. Germline loops: CDR1 SGHRS, CDR2 YFSETQ. This CDR3 has 14 amino acids. Trimming took off 0 bases at V and 2 bases at J, with 8 bases between the two ends. CDR3 DNA: TGCGCCAGCAGCTTGGAGTTGGTAAACACTGAAGCTTTCTTT. This sequence encodes CASSLELVNTEAFF.

This clonotype was detected ten times or more. The V and J genes are TRBV5-1 and TRBJ1-1; D is perhaps TRBD1 (5 bases). Germline V CDR1 and CDR2: SGHRS, YFSETQ. The CDR3 has 16 residues. The V gene lost 2 bases and the J gene lost 1 base, with 15 bases spanning the gap. CDR3 residues: CASSFALTDPNTEAFF. The DNA of the CDR3 is TGCGCCAGCAGCTTTGCCCTGACAGACCCGAACACTGAAGCTTTCTTT. The full variable domain, with the rest looked up from reference TRBV5-1 and TRBJ1-1, is KAGVTQTPRYLIKTRGQQVTLSCSPISGHRSVSWYQQTPGQGLQFLFEYFSETQRNKGNFPGRFSGRQFSNSRSEMNVSTLELGDSALYLCASSFALTDPNTEAFFGQGTRLTVV.

The chain uses TRBV4-2 and TRBJ2-1; 8 bases are shared with TRBD2. Germline CDR1 reads LGHNA; CDR2 reads YNFKEQ. The CDR3 is 17 amino acids. After removal of 2 bases from V and 4 bases from J, the junction contained 10 bases not matched to a gene. The CDR3 DNA sequence: TGTGCCAGCAGCCAAAGGGGAGCGGGAGAGGGGTACAATGAGCAGTTCTTC. Translated, it gives CASSQRGAGEGYNEQFF.

This clonotype was counted at least ten times. This rearrangement joins TRBV9 to TRBJ2-5, with D possibly TRBD2 on 6 matching bases. V gave up 0 bases and J gave up 4 bases, with 10 bases separating them. CDR1 is SGDLS, CDR2 YYNGEE, per germline. The CDR3 is made up of 14 amino acids. The CDR3 loop is CASSVGEGGETQYF. DNA of the CDR3: TGTGCCAGCAGCGTAGGAGAGGGAGGAGAGACCCAGTACTTC.

This clonotype was found many times. This chain connects TRBV4-1 to TRBJ1-5; 8 nucleotides agree with TRBD1. The CDR3 has 15 amino acids. With V trimmed by 2 bases and J by 4 bases, 4 bases remained unmatched. Germline CDR1 is MGHRA and CDR2 is YSYEKL. DNA for the CDR3: TGCGCCAGCAGCCAACTAACAGGGGGTAATCAGCCCCAGCATTTT. It translates to CASSQLTGGNQPQHF.

In regard to this clonotype: Given a much more abundant clone one base away, this may be a read error. The chain joins TRBV4-2 to TRBJ1-1; D ambiguous. Germline V lookup: CDR1 LGHNA, CDR2 YNFKEQ. This CDR3 has 14 amino acids. CDR3 protein: CASSQERVNTESFF. DNA for the CDR3: TGTGCCAGCAGCCAAGAAAGGGTAAACACTGAATCTTTCTTT.

About this clonotype: This may be a read error: a much more frequent sequence differs by one nucleotide. This chain connects TRBV29-1 to TRBJ2-7; D might be TRBD2 (5 bases). Germline V gives CDR1 SQVTM, CDR2 ANQGSEA. The CDR3 covers 13 residues. V shed 4 bases and J shed 3 bases, with 13 bases lying between them. For the CDR3, the DNA is TGCAGCGTTGGCGGGCATGGTTTCTACGAGCAGTACTTC. As protein: CSVGGHGFYEQYF.

This clonotype was found many times. The CDR3 here is CASNRDWDMNTEAFF. As DNA, the CDR3 is TGCGCCAGCAACAGGGATTGGGACATGAACACTGAAGCTTTCTTT. The gene calls are TRBV5-1 and TRBJ1-1; maybe TRBD1 (6 bases). The CDR3 consists of 15 residues. Trimming removed 6 bases from V and 0 bases from J, with 15 bases in between. The V gene's germline CDR1 is SGHRS and CDR2 YFSETQ.

V usage is TRBV2 and J usage is TRBJ2-7; 7 positions match TRBD1. Germline CDR1 reads SNHLY; CDR2 reads FYNNEI. Trimming removed 6 bases from V and 3 bases from J; junction bases left unmatched: 11. The CDR3 loop spans 15 amino acids. The CDR3 coding sequence is TGTGCCAGCAGGGCCGACAGGGCTTCCCACTACGAGCAGTACTTC. Residues: CASRADRASHYEQYF.

The genes are TRBV15 and TRBJ1-6; 7 bases line up with TRBD1. Germline values: CDR1 LNHNV, CDR2 YYDKDF (reference sequence). With V trimmed by 0 bases and J by 10 bases, 9 bases remained unmatched. This CDR3 is built from 16 residues. The CDR3 loop reads CATSRDRTGFGSPLHF. In nucleotides, the CDR3 is TGTGCCACCAGCAGAGATAGGACAGGCTTCGGATCACCCCTCCACTTT.

J is TRBJ1-1 and V is TRBV7-2, with D perhaps TRBD1 (5 bases). Germline lookup yields CDR1 SGHTA and CDR2 FQGNSA. V gave up 2 bases and J gave up 4 bases, with 17 bases separating them. The CDR3 has 16 amino acids. CDR3 sequence reads: CASSLNSWDGGTEAFF. DNA for the CDR3: TGTGCCAGCAGCTTAAACTCGTGGGACGGGGGCACTGAAGCTTTCTTT.

This clonotype was found a few times. The rearrangement joins TRBV24-1 to TRBJ1-4, with 10 bases fitting TRBD1. J lost 5 bases, V lost 8 bases, and 7 bases had no gene match. There are 15 residues in the CDR3. Germline assignment: CDR1 KGHDR and CDR2 SFDVKD. CDR3 region: CATTPAGQGNEKLFF. The CDR3 DNA is TGTGCCACCACGCCGGCGGGACAGGGGAATGAAAAACTGTTTTTT.

This clonotype was seen a handful of times. J is TRBJ1-4 and V is TRBV6-1; the D is unclear. V was shortened by 6 bases and J by 6 bases, with 11 bases between the two germline ends. The CDR3 contains 13 residues. Germline lookup yields CDR1 MNHNS and CDR2 SASEGT. For the CDR3, the DNA is TGTGCCAGCAGCCGGGCCTCATATGAAAAACTGTTTTTT. Translation gives CASSRASYEKLFF.